Sequencing of this T cell receptor beta chain was carried out in a study of T cells in Graves' hyperthyroidism and ophthalmopathy. The CDR3 is 12 residues long. V was shortened by 3 bases and J by 9 bases, with 9 bases between the two germline ends. Those with hyperthyroidism were 18 to 65 years old, newly diagnosed, and ill for under 2 months. The PBMCs had their origin in more than 9.5 ml of fresh peripheral blood. TCR beta CDR3 sequences were amplified from RNA transcripts. The primer set for the first-round RT-PCR of the TCR CDR3 was HTBI. TCRdb fed the multiplex PCR reads into MiXCR, producing one record per CDR3 protein. The table has hundreds of thousands of distinct CDR3 sequences, roughly a sixth seen once; the top ten hold under 20%.

The specimen sequenced was blood. This chain connects TRBV12-3 or TRBV12-4 to TRBJ2-1; no definite D call. The TCR originated in a woman aged 18-35 years with Graves' hyperthyroidism. This CDR3 is CASSFSPFEQFF. For the CDR3, the DNA is TGTGCCAGCAGTTTTTCGCCTTTTGAGCAGTTCTTC.